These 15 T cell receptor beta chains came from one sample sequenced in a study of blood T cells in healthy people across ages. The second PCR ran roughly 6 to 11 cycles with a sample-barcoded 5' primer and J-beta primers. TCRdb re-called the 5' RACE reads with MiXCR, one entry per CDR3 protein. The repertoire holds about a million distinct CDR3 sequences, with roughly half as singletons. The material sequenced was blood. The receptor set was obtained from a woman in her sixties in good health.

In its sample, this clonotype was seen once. The CDR3 coding sequence is TGTGCCAGCAGCGTAGTCAGTGCGTACACAGATACGCAGTATTTT. Its translation is CASSVVSAYTDTQYF. The chain recombines TRBV9 with TRBJ2-3; D not resolved. Germline V CDR1 and CDR2: SGDLS, YYNGEE. This CDR3 has 15 amino acids. With 0 bases removed from V and 2 bases from J, the gap between germline ends came to 10 bases.

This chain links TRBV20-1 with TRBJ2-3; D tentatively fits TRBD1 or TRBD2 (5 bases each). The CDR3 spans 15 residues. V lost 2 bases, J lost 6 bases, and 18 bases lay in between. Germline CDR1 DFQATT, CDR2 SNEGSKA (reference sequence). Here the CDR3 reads CSARPGTRLGDTQYF. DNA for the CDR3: TGCAGTGCTAGACCCGGGACCAGACTGGGGGATACGCAGTATTTT.

CDR3 bases: TGCGCCAGCAGGCCGGGGACAGGGCGTTTCGAGCAGTACTTC. Translation gives CASRPGTGRFEQYF. The genes are TRBV5-1 and TRBJ2-7, with 9 bases that match TRBD1. V shed 5 bases, J shed 6 bases, and the junction held 9 bases outside the gene matches. Germline lookup yields CDR1 SGHRS and CDR2 YFSETQ. This CDR3 region has 14 residues.

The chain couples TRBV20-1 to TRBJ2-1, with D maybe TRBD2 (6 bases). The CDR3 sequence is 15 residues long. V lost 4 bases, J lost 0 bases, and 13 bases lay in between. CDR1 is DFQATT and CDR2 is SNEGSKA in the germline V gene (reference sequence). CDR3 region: CSATGGIGSYNEQFF. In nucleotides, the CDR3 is TGCAGTGCTACCGGAGGGATCGGCTCCTACAATGAGCAGTTCTTC.

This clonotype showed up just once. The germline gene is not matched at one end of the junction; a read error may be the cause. Here the CDR3 DNA reads TGTGCCACCAGTGAAGCGATTACAGGACCTTACTCCTACAAGGAGCAGTTCTTC. It encodes CATSEAITGPYSYKEQFF. The gene calls are TRBV24-1 and TRBJ2-1, with D possibly being TRBD1 (5 bases). Germline CDR1 reads KGHDR; CDR2 reads SFDVKD. The CDR3 is 18 residues long.

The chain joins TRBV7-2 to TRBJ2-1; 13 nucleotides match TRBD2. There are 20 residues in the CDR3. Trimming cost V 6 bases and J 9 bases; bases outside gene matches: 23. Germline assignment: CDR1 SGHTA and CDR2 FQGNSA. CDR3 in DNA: TGTGCCAGCAGTCCTGTAACCGGACTAGCGGGAGTTATGCAGCAGGGTGAGCAGTTCTTC. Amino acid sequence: CASSPVTGLAGVMQQGEQFF.

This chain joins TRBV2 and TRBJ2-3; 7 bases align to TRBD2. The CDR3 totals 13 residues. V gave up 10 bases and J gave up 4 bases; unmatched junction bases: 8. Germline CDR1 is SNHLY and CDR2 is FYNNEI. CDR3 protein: CATKREWADTQYF. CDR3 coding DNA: TGTGCCACCAAGCGGGAATGGGCAGATACGCAGTATTTT.

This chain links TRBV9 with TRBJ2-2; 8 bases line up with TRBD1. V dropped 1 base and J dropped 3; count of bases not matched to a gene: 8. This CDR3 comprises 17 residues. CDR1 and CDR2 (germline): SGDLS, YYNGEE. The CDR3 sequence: CASSVRPPTGDTGELFF. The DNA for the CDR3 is TGTGCCAGCAGCGTACGGCCCCCGACAGGGGACACCGGGGAGCTGTTTTTT.

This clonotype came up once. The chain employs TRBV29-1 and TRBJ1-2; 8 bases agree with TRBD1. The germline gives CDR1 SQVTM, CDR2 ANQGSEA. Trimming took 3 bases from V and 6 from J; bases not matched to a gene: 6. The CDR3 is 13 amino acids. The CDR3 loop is CSVDTGQGDGYTF. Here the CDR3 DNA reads TGCAGCGTTGACACCGGACAGGGCGATGGCTACACCTTC.

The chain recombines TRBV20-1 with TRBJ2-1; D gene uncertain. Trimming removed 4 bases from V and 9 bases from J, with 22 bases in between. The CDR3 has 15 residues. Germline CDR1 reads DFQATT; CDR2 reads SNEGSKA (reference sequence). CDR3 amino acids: CSATKAGFTVREQFF. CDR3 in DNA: TGCAGTGCTACAAAAGCCGGTTTCACCGTTCGTGAGCAGTTCTTC.

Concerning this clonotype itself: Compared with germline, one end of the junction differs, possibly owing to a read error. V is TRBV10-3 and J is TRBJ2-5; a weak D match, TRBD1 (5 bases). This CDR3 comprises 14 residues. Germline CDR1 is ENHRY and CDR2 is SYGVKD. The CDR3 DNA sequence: TGTGCCATCACTGAGTCGACAGAGAACAATGAGCAGTACTTC. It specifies CAITESTENNEQYF.

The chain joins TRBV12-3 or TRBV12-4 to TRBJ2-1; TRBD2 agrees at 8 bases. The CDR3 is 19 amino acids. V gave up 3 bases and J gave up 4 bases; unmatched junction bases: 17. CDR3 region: CASSLRGSGDQTIYNEQFF. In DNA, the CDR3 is TGTGCCAGCAGTTTGCGGGGTAGCGGGGACCAAACGATATACAATGAGCAGTTCTTC.

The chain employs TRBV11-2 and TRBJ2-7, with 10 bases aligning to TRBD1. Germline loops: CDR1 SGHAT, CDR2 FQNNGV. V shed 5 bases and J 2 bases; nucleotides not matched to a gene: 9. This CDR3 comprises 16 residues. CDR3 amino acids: CASSTTGTGDPYEQYF. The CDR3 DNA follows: TGTGCCAGCAGCACCACCGGGACAGGGGACCCCTACGAGCAGTACTTC.

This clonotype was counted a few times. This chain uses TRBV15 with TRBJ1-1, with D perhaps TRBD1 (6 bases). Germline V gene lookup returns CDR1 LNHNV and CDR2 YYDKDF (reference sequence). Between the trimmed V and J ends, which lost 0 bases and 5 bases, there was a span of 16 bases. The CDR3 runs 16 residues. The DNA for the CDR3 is TGTGCCACCAGCAGAGACCTCGGCAGGGGCGAGACTGAAGCTTTCTTT. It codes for CATSRDLGRGETEAFF.

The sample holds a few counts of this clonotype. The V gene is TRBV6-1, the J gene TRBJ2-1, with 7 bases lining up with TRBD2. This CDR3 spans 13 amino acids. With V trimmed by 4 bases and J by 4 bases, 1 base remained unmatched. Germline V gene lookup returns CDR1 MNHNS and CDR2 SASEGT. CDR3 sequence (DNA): TGTGCCAGCAGTGGAGCGGGGTACAATGAGCAGTTCTTC. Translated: CASSGAGYNEQFF.